The next 29 T cell receptor beta chains were all read from a single sample in a study of blood T cell repertoires in COVID-19. The table came from immunoSEQ multiplex PCR; TCRdb's copy has only in-frame clones and leaves some out. The repertoire has about 260,000 clones, more than 75% of them found once; the top ten carry 8.5% to 10%. The source material was peripheral blood. The source of these receptors is a man aged 35 to 55 who had recovered from COVID-19.

This clone appeared a single time. The V and J genes are TRBV7-8 and TRBJ2-7; 8 bases fit TRBD2. CDR1 is SGHVS and CDR2 is FQNEAQ in the germline V gene. The CDR3 sequence is 15 residues long. With V trimmed by 5 bases and J by 1 base, 7 bases remained unmatched. The CDR3 sequence is CASSLRTSSSYEQYF. CDR3 in DNA: TGTGCCAGCAGCCTAAGGACTAGCTCATCCTACGAGCAGTACTTC.

V and J are TRBV15 and TRBJ2-1, with D uncertain. The germline V gene encodes CDR1 LNHNV and CDR2 YYDKDF (reference sequence). V lost 0 bases and J 8 bases, leaving 8 bases between the germline ends. This CDR3 spans 13 amino acids. The CDR3 loop is CATSREWLHEQFF. CDR3 DNA sequence: TGTGCCACCAGCAGAGAATGGCTCCATGAGCAGTTCTTC.

V gene TRBV5-4 combines with J gene TRBJ2-7; no definite D call. Per the germline V gene, CDR1 is SGHNT and CDR2 is YYREEE (reference sequence). Trimming removed 4 bases from V and 0 bases from J, with 14 bases in between. The CDR3 has 15 amino acids. Here the CDR3 reads CASSPAAGYSYEQYF. In nucleotides, the CDR3 is TGTGCCAGCAGCCCGGCCGCAGGATACTCCTACGAGCAGTACTTC.

The CDR3 reads CASSGGLGGSGELFF. The DNA for the CDR3 is TGTGCCAGCTCAGGGGGACTAGGAGGTTCCGGGGAGCTGTTTTTT. The chain combines TRBV18 with TRBJ2-2; TRBD2 matches 8 bases. Germline V gene lookup returns CDR1 KGHSH and CDR2 LQKENI. V gave up 5 bases and J gave up 6 bases; unmatched junction bases: 8. The CDR3 is 15 amino acids.

This chain joins TRBV5-1 and TRBJ2-2; D is uncertain. The V end was cut by 5 bases, the J end by 6 bases, with 14 bases between. The CDR3 consists of 14 residues. CDR1 is SGHRS and CDR2 is YFSETQ in the germline V gene. This CDR3 is CASRITPEAGELFF. The CDR3 DNA is TGCGCCAGCAGGATAACTCCCGAGGCCGGGGAGCTGTTTTTT.

The genes are TRBV9 and TRBJ2-7; 14 nucleotides align to TRBD2. This CDR3 has 14 residues. The J segment lost 9 bases and the V segment lost 3 bases, leaving 5 bases of the junction unmatched. Per germline, CDR1 SGDLS and CDR2 YYNGEE. The DNA for the CDR3 is TGTGCCAGCAGCGCGGGACTAGCGGGAGAGAGGCAGTACTTC. Protein: CASSAGLAGERQYF.

The genes are TRBV7-2 and TRBJ1-3; the D is unclear. The germline gives CDR1 SGHTA, CDR2 FQGNSA. V lost 2 bases and J 2 bases, leaving 7 bases between the germline ends. The CDR3 loop spans 14 amino acids. CDR3 DNA: TGTGCCAGCAGCTTAACTAACACTGGAAACACCATATATTTT. The encoded protein is CASSLTNTGNTIYF.

The rearrangement joins TRBV20-1 to TRBJ2-1; tentatively, D is TRBD1 (6 bases). Trimming stripped 3 bases from V and 13 bases from J, with 13 bases between. Germline CDR1 reads DFQATT; CDR2 reads SNEGSKA (reference sequence). CDR3 length equals 11 residues. The CDR3 nucleotides read TGCAGTGCTAGCACGACAGGAAGACAGTTCTTC. Translated, it gives CSASTTGRQFF.

The chain couples TRBV12-5 to TRBJ2-3, with TRBD2 matching over 11 bases. The CDR3 loop spans 16 amino acids. V lost 5 bases to trimming and J lost 7 bases; unmatched junction nucleotides: 11. Germline-derived CDR1 and CDR2 are LGHNT and FRNRAP. CDR3: CASGRGPGTSGHTQYF. The CDR3 coding sequence is TGTGCTAGTGGTCGTGGACCCGGGACTAGCGGACATACGCAGTATTTT.

This sequence joins TRBV6-5 and TRBJ1-1; 11 positions match TRBD1. This CDR3 spans 16 amino acids. V lost 0 bases, J lost 6 bases, and 6 bases stayed unmatched. Germline loops: CDR1 MNHEY, CDR2 SVGAGI. CDR3 DNA sequence: TGTGCCAGCAGTTACTCGATCGGACAGGGGGCGTCTGAAGCTTTCTTT. It translates to CASSYSIGQGASEAFF.

This rearrangement joins TRBV7-2 to TRBJ1-2; TRBD1 is a possible D gene (6 bases). There are 17 residues in the CDR3. Trimming pared 4 bases from V and 4 bases from J, leaving 22 bases between. Germline values: CDR1 SGHTA, CDR2 FQGNSA. CDR3 coding DNA: TGTGCCAGCAGCTCCCTAGCCGGGACACAATTGAGCTATGGCTACACCTTC. This translates into CASSSLAGTQLSYGYTF.

This chain joins TRBV7-2 and TRBJ1-2; D perhaps matches TRBD1 (5 bases). The CDR3 loop spans 13 amino acids. In germline, CDR1 is SGHTA, CDR2 FQGNSA. The germline V and J ends were trimmed by 5 bases and 2 bases, with 9 bases remaining between them. The CDR3 nucleotides read TGTGCCAGCAGCCTGACAGACAACTATGGCTACACCTTC. This encodes CASSLTDNYGYTF.

This chain joins TRBV19 and TRBJ2-5; weak D call: TRBD2 (6 bases). Germline V lookup: CDR1 LNHDA, CDR2 SQIVND (reference sequence). This CDR3 comprises 15 residues. Trimming cost V 10 bases and J 5 bases, with 23 bases left between them. CDR3 region: CATSLGGTGGETQYF. In DNA, the CDR3 is TGTGCCACCTCTTTGGGGGGTACGGGTGGGGAGACCCAGTACTTC.

The chain carries TRBV5-1 and TRBJ2-3; D remains ambiguous. The V gene's germline CDR1 is SGHRS and CDR2 YFSETQ. This CDR3 is 14 amino acids long. V was trimmed by 0 bases and J by 3 bases, leaving 8 bases between them. The CDR3 region is CASSLDTRTDTQYF. CDR3 bases: TGCGCCAGCAGCTTGGACACCAGGACAGATACGCAGTATTTT.

CDR3 loop: CASSPSGGNTIYF. CDR3 bases: TGTGCCAGCAGTCCGTCAGGGGGAAACACCATATATTTT. V is TRBV6-6 and J is TRBJ1-3, with D tentatively TRBD1 (5 bases). The CDR3 runs 13 residues. Trimming left V 5 bases short and J 4 bases short, with 9 bases between. The germline CDR1 and CDR2 sequences are MNHNY and SVGAGI (reference sequence).

The V and J genes are TRBV19 and TRBJ2-1, with 13 nucleotides matching TRBD2. This CDR3 region has 15 residues. The germline V gene has CDR1 LNHDA and CDR2 SQIVND (reference sequence). With V trimmed by 4 bases and J by 7 bases, 4 bases remained unmatched. Here the CDR3 reads CASSTGLAGRNEQFF. CDR3 DNA sequence: TGTGCCAGTAGTACGGGACTAGCGGGAAGAAATGAGCAGTTCTTC.

The CDR3 sequence is CASSPVRDKSDTQYF. In DNA form, the CDR3 reads TGTGCCAGCAGTCCCGTGAGGGACAAGTCAGATACGCAGTATTTT. V usage is TRBV6-2 or TRBV6-3 and J usage is TRBJ2-3, with D possibly being TRBD1 (6 bases). This CDR3 is 15 amino acids long. The germline V and J ends were trimmed by 5 bases and 4 bases, with 16 bases remaining between them. The germline V gene has CDR1 MNHEY and CDR2 SVGEGT.

The chain recombines TRBV7-9 with TRBJ2-1, with 8 positions matching TRBD2. There are 14 residues in the CDR3. V was pared by 6 bases and J by 6 bases, with 7 bases of the junction left unmatched. Germline CDR1 and CDR2: SEHNR and FQNEAQ (reference sequence). The CDR3 DNA sequence: TGTGCCAGCAGACCACCTGCGGGAGGCAATGAGCAGTTCTTC. Translating gives CASRPPAGGNEQFF.

This chain links TRBV10-3 with TRBJ2-3; TRBD2 matches 8 bases. The CDR3 sequence is 14 residues long. CDR1 is ENHRY and CDR2 is SYGVKD in the germline V gene. The trim removed 4 bases at V and 4 bases at J, leaving 4 bases unmatched. CDR3 DNA sequence: TGTGCCATCAGTGTTAGACTAGCGTCAGATACGCAGTATTTT. The encoded protein is CAISVRLASDTQYF.

V and J are TRBV7-3 and TRBJ2-2; 8 bases map to TRBD1. V dropped 6 bases and J dropped 4; count of bases not matched to a gene: 7. The CDR3 length is 15 residues. Germline loops: CDR1 SGHTA, CDR2 FQGTGA. The CDR3 DNA sequence: TGTGCCAGCAGTCTAACAGGGGGAAGCACCGGGGAGCTGTTTTTT. Its translation is CASSLTGGSTGELFF.

This clone came up once. The V and J genes are TRBV2 and TRBJ2-6; the D is unclear. The germline CDR1 and CDR2 sequences are SNHLY and FYNNEI. The CDR3 is 15 residues long. Trimming shortened V by 6 bases and J by 2 bases, and 11 bases separated the two germline ends. The CDR3 DNA sequence: TGTGCCAGCAGCTTGGGCACCCCTGGGGCCAACGTCCTGACTTTC. Amino acid sequence: CASSLGTPGANVLTF.

This clone came up once. CDR3 loop: CASSQSAPGEQYF. DNA of the CDR3: TGTGCCAGCAGCCAAAGTGCCCCAGGCGAGCAGTACTTC. This sequence joins TRBV3-1 (or the pseudogene TRBV3-2) and TRBJ2-7; D gene ambiguous. Germline V gene lookup returns CDR1 LGHDT and CDR2 YNNKEL (reference sequence). This CDR3 spans 13 amino acids. V lost 2 bases, J lost 6 bases, and 11 bases lay in between.

The rearrangement uses TRBV30 and TRBJ1-1, with D perhaps matching TRBD1 (6 bases). Germline loops: CDR1 GTSNPN, CDR2 SVGIG (reference sequence). With 0 bases removed from V and 0 bases from J, the gap between germline ends came to 14 bases. The CDR3 covers 16 residues. The CDR3 coding sequence is TGTGCCTGGAGTGTCCAACGGGGACACCTGAACACTGAAGCTTTCTTT. This gives the protein CAWSVQRGHLNTEAFF.

V gene TRBV7-2 combines with J gene TRBJ2-1, with TRBD2 matching over 7 bases. The germline V gene encodes CDR1 SGHTA and CDR2 FQGNSA. V lost 2 bases, J lost 6 bases, and 4 bases stayed unmatched. The CDR3 sequence is 14 residues long. This chain's CDR3 is CASSLSGGPNEQFF. In DNA form, the CDR3 reads TGTGCCAGCAGCTTATCGGGAGGCCCCAATGAGCAGTTCTTC.

This sequence joins TRBV5-1 and TRBJ2-7; the match to TRBD1 covers 7 bases. Germline loops: CDR1 SGHRS, CDR2 YFSETQ. Trimming took 6 bases from V and 3 from J; bases not matched to a gene: 12. This CDR3 spans 15 amino acids. CDR3 nucleotides: TGCGCCAGCAATCTGTTAGGGCAGGGGGACTACGAGCAGTACTTC. Translated, it gives CASNLLGQGDYEQYF.

This chain uses TRBV11-2 with TRBJ1-6; 9 positions match TRBD1. This CDR3 is built from 18 residues. In germline, CDR1 is SGHAT, CDR2 FQNNGV. With 5 bases clipped from V and 0 bases from J, the junction kept 8 bases outside the gene matches. The CDR3 coding sequence is TGTGCCAGCAGCGACCGGGACAGGGTTAGCTCCTATAATTCACCCCTCCACTTT. It codes for CASSDRDRVSSYNSPLHF.

The rearrangement links TRBV7-2 to TRBJ1-4; TRBD1 matches at 7 bases. With V trimmed by 5 bases and J by 8 bases, 11 bases remained unmatched. In germline, CDR1 is SGHTA, CDR2 FQGNSA. This CDR3 contains 15 residues. The CDR3 is CASSGWTGQGEKLFF. The CDR3 DNA reads TGTGCCAGCAGCGGATGGACAGGTCAAGGGGAAAAACTGTTTTTT.

This clone occurred once. The V and J genes are TRBV6-5 and TRBJ2-7, with 8 bases lining up with TRBD2. Trimming took 7 bases from V and 5 from J; bases not matched to a gene: 13. The germline gives CDR1 MNHEY, CDR2 SVGAGI. The CDR3 has 15 amino acids. CDR3 amino acids: CASKGLPGGAHEQYF. CDR3 nucleotide sequence: TGTGCCAGCAAAGGGCTCCCGGGGGGGGCCCACGAGCAGTACTTC.

The chain recombines TRBV28 with TRBJ2-6; unclear D gene. Looked up from germline, CDR1 is MDHEN and CDR2 is SYDVKM. CDR3 length: 13 amino acids. V lost 6 bases, J lost 4 bases, and 7 bases lay in between. CDR3 DNA sequence: TGTGCCAGCAGCCCCGGGGGGGCCAACGTCCTGACTTTC. Residues: CASSPGGANVLTF.